One and the same sample provided the 8 T cell receptor beta chains below, sequenced in a study of tumor-infiltrating lymphocytes in localized non-small cell lung cancer. Data came from immunoSEQ multiplex PCR; TCRdb stores just in-frame clones and leaves some out. The table shows some 30,000 clones, with 70% to 90% occurring only once. Source material: lung tumor tissue. The receptors stem from a human donor with non-small cell lung cancer.

The genes are TRBV29-1 and TRBJ1-2; TRBD1 matches at 10 bases. J lost 0 bases, V lost 7 bases, and 11 bases had no gene match. Germline assignment: CDR1 SQVTM and CDR2 ANQGSEA. CDR3 length equals 16 residues. The CDR3 region has the DNA TGCAGCGGTCAATTGGGACAGGGGTGGTCTAACTATGGCTACACCTTC. Translation: CSGQLGQGWSNYGYTF.

In this sample, this clone turned up a few times. V usage is TRBV5-5 and J usage is TRBJ2-7, with 7 bases aligning to TRBD1. CDR1 is SGHKS and CDR2 is YYEKEE in the germline V gene (reference sequence). Unmatched junction bases numbered 1, after V lost 3 bases and J lost 1 base. The CDR3 is 13 amino acids. The CDR3 here is CASSWDRSYEQYF. DNA of the CDR3: TGTGCCAGCAGCTGGGACAGATCCTACGAGCAGTACTTC. The full variable domain, completed using reference TRBV5-5 and TRBJ2-7, is DAGVTQSPTHLIKTRGQQVTLRCSPISGHKSVSWYQQVLGQGPQFIFQYYEKEERGRGNFPDRFSARQFPNYSSELNVNALLLGDSALYLCASSWDRSYEQYFGPGTRLTVT.

The chain recombines TRBV2 with TRBJ1-1, with 9 nucleotides matching TRBD1. With V trimmed by 4 bases and J by 5 bases, 5 bases remained unmatched. The CDR3 contains 14 residues. CDR1 and CDR2 (germline): SNHLY, FYNNEI. Here the CDR3 DNA reads TGTGCCAGCAGTGCGGCGGACAGGGGTACTGAAGCTTTCTTT. Its protein is CASSAADRGTEAFF.

J is TRBJ1-6 and V is TRBV7-2; D is possibly TRBD1 (5 bases). CDR3 length equals 12 residues. CDR1 is SGHTA and CDR2 is FQGNSA in the germline V gene. V lost 5 bases, J lost 11 bases, and 10 bases lay in between. As DNA, the CDR3 is TGTGCCAGCAGCCAGGGAAGGCCACCCCTCCACTTT. This translates into CASSQGRPPLHF.

The V and J genes are TRBV9 and TRBJ1-6; D gene unclear. There are 15 residues in the CDR3. Trimming stripped 4 bases from V and 2 bases from J, with 10 bases between. Germline lookup yields CDR1 SGDLS and CDR2 YYNGEE. DNA for the CDR3: TGTGCCAGCAGCTCCCAGTTACCCTATAATTCACCCCTCCACTTT. Its translation: CASSSQLPYNSPLHF. Filled out from reference TRBV9 and TRBJ1-6, the complete variable domain reads DSGVTQTPKHLITATGQRVTLRCSPRSGDLSVYWYQQSLDQGLQFLIQYYNGEERAKGNILERFSAQQFPDLHSELNLSSLELGDSALYFCASSSQLPYNSPLHFGNGTRLTVT.

For the CDR3, the DNA is TGTGCCAGCAGCTCCCCCGTTAGCGGGGTGCCCACAGATACGCAGTATTTT. Translation: CASSSPVSGVPTDTQYF. The chain is built from TRBV7-8 and TRBJ2-3; 8 nucleotides line up with TRBD2. CDR3 length equals 17 residues. Unmatched junction bases numbered 11, after V lost 4 bases and J lost 2 bases. Per germline, CDR1 SGHVS and CDR2 FQNEAQ.

This chain joins TRBV15 and TRBJ1-3; 7 nucleotides align to TRBD1. CDR1 and CDR2 from the germline V gene are LNHNV and YYDKDF (reference sequence). The CDR3 totals 15 residues. Trimming at V came to 1 base and at J to 3 bases, leaving 3 bases not matched to a gene. The CDR3 nucleotides read TGTGCCACCAGCAGAGCCCGGGACAGTGGAAACACCATATATTTT. This translates into CATSRARDSGNTIYF.

The genes are TRBV6-5 and TRBJ2-1; 7 nucleotides align to TRBD2. CDR1 is MNHEY, CDR2 SVGAGI, per germline. V was clipped by 8 bases and J by 0 bases; unmatched bases: 7. The CDR3 contains 15 residues. CDR3 sequence reads: CASRVGGSSYNEQFF. The DNA for the CDR3 is TGTGCCAGCCGGGTTGGCGGGAGCTCCTACAATGAGCAGTTCTTC.